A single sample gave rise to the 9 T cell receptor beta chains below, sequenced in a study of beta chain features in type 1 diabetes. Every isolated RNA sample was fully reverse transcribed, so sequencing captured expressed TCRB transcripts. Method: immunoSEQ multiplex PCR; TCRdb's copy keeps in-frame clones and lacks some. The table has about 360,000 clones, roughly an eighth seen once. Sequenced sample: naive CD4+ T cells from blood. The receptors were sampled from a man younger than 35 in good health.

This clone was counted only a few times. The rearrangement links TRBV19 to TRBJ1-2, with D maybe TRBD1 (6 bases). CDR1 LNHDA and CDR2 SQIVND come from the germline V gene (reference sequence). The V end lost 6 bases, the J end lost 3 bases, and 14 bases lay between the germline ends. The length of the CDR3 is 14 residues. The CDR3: CASRPDSGDYGYTF. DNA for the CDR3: TGTGCCAGTAGACCGGACAGCGGGGACTATGGCTACACCTTC.

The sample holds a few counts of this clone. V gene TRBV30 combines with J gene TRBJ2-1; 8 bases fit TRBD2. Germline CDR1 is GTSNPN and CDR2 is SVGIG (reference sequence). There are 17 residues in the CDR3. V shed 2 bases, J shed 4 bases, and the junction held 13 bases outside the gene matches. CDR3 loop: CAWSSPPLAELYNEQFF. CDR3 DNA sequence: TGTGCCTGGAGTTCGCCTCCACTAGCGGAGTTATACAATGAGCAGTTCTTC.

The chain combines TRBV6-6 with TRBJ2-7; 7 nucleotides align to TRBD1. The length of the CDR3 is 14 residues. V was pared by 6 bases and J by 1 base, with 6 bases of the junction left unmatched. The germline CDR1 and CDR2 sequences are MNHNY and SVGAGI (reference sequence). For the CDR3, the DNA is TGTGCCAGCAGCCCGGGACAGAGGTCCTACGAGCAGTACTTC. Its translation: CASSPGQRSYEQYF.

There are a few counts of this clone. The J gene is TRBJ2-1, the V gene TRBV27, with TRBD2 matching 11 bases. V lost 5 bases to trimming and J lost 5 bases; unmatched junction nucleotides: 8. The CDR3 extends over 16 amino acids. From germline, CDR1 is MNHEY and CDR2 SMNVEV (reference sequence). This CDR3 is CASSVRLAGRHNEQFF. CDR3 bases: TGTGCCAGCAGTGTCCGACTAGCGGGACGACACAATGAGCAGTTCTTC.

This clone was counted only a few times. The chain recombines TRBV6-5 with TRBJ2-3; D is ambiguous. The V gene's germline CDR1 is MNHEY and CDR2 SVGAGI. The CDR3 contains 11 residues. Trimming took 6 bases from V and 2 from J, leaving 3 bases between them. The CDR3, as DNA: TGTGCCAGCAGATACACAGATACGCAGTATTTT. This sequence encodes CASRYTDTQYF.

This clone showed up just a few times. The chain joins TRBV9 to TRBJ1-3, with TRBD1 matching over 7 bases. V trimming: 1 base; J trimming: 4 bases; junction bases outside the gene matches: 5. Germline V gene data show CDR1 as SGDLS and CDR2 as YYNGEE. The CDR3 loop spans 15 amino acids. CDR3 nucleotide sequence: TGTGCCAGCAGCGTAAATACAGGGGTCGGAAACACCATATATTTT. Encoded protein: CASSVNTGVGNTIYF.

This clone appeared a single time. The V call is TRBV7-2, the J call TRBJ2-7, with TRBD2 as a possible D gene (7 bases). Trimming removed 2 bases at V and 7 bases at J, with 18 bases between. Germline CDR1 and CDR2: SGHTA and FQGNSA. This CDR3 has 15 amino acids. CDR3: CASSLNRGARGEQYF. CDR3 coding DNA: TGTGCCAGCAGCTTAAATCGGGGGGCTCGGGGGGAGCAGTACTTC.

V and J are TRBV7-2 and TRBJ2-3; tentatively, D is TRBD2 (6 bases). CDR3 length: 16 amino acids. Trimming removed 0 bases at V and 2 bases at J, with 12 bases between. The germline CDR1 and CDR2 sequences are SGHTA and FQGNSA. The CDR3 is CASSLARGAYTDTQYF. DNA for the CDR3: TGTGCCAGCAGCTTAGCGCGGGGAGCCTACACAGATACGCAGTATTTT.

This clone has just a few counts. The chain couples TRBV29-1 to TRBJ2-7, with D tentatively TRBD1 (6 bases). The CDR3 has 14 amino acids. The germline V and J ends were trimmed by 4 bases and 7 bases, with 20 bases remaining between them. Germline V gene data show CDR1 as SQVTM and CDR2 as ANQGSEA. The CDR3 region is CSVGGQGYYSEQYF. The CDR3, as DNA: TGCAGCGTTGGAGGCCAGGGGTACTACTCGGAGCAGTACTTC.